This TCR beta chain derives from a study of T cell repertoires in cytomegalovirus infection. At the level of the study: Indications came from public TCR beta signatures; they pointed to CMV infection and to a matching HLA type.

Broader study findings: Predominance within the ex vivo response was attributable to HLA-C-restricted CMV-specific TCR beta clonotypes.

Trimming pared 2 bases from V and 1 base from J, leaving 10 bases between. CDR1 and CDR2 (germline): LNHDA, SQIVND (reference sequence). The CDR3 contains 15 residues. With respect to this clonotype: Its antigen is not identified.

TCRdb recomputed calls from the reads with MiXCR, one row per CDR3 protein. The sample has hundreds of thousands of distinct CDR3 sequences; 35% to 40% are singletons. The sequence came from a human donor in good health (CMV status not recorded). Some clones in this sample may be carry-over from other donors' samples. The chain uses TRBV19 and TRBJ2-3; perhaps TRBD1 as D (5 bases). Material: PBMCs. The DNA for the CDR3 is TGTGCCAGTAGTATAACTGGGGCTCGCACAGATACGCAGTATTTT. This encodes CASSITGARTDTQYF.